A selection of T cell receptor beta chains follows, all from one sample in a study of blood T cell repertoires in COVID-19. TCRdb keeps only in-frame clones here, not all; method: immunoSEQ multiplex PCR. The sample lists 110,000 to 150,000 clones, approximately 79% occurring once. The specimen was peripheral blood. Every receptor here comes from a man in his fifties or sixties with active or convalescent COVID-19. CDR3s include the opening cysteine and the closing phenylalanine or tryptophan. The D gene is left open where the match is weak. Some rows have no size entry. The others give once, few or many, or a class for an expanded clone.

NA	TRBD1	TRBV6-5	TRBJ2-7	TGTGCCAGCAGTCACAGGGGGGAAAGGGAGCAGTACTTC	CASSHRGEREQYF
NA	TRBD2	TRBV7-8	TRBJ2-3	TGTGCCAGCAGCCGAGTAGCGGGAGACGGCACAGATACGCAGTATTTT	CASSRVAGDGTDTQYF
NA	TRBD1	TRBV27	TRBJ2-2	TGTGCCAGCAGGACAGGGGAGACGAACACCGGGGAGCTGTTTTTT	CASRTGETNTGELFF
NA	NA	TRBV7-2	TRBJ2-7	TGTGCCAGCAGCTTAAGCGCCGCACGCTACTACGAGCAGTACTTC	CASSLSAARYYEQYF
few	TRBD1	TRBV11-2	TRBJ1-4	TGTGCCAGCAGCCCCGATAACAACAGGGGAAATGAAAAACTGTTTTTT	CASSPDNNRGNEKLFF
NA	NA	TRBV7-3	TRBJ2-2	TGTGCCAGCAGCTTCTACAGGGCTGGCGGGGAGCTGTTTTTT	CASSFYRAGGELFF
NA	TRBD1	TRBV11-2	TRBJ2-7	TGTGCCAGCAGCTTAGGACCGGGACAGGGATACGAGCAGTACTTC	CASSLGPGQGYEQYF
NA	NA	TRBV7-2	TRBJ2-1	TGTGCCAGCAGCTTAGCGGTAGGGGTGACCTACAATGAGCAGTTCTTC	CASSLAVGVTYNEQFF
once	NA	TRBV6-6	TRBJ1-5	TGTGCCAGCGGGGAGGGGCTCGTTCAGCCCCAGCATTTT	CASGEGLVQPQHF
NA	TRBD2	TRBV7-9	TRBJ2-3	TGTGCCAGCAGCTTAGCTCTAGCGGGAGTAGAGACAGATACGCAGTATTTT	CASSLALAGVETDTQYF
NA	NA	TRBV7-3	TRBJ2-3	TGTGCCCGGGACTTCCTTCACACAGATACGCAGTATTTT	CARDFLHTDTQYF
NA	TRBD2	TRBV3-1/TRBV3-2	TRBJ2-7	TGTGCCAGCAGCTCCCACAGGGGGAGGACTAGCGGGAGTATTGGATACGAGCAGTACTTC	CASSSHRGRTSGSIGYEQYF
NA	NA	TRBV4-2	TRBJ1-1	TGTGCCAGCAGCCAAGAAGGGGAGGCGGAAGCTTTCTTT	CASSQEGEAEAFF
NA	TRBD1	TRBV5-6	TRBJ2-1	TGTGCCAGCAGCCGGGACAGGGTCATTAGCGGCGTCGTCGATGAGCAGTTCTTC	CASSRDRVISGVVDEQFF
NA	NA	TRBV15	TRBJ2-7	TGTGCCACCAGCAGAGACCAGGCTACAGCTCTCGAGCAGTACTTC	CATSRDQATALEQYF
NA	NA	TRBV3-1/TRBV3-2	TRBJ1-2	TGTGCCAGCAGCCAAGCCACAGACGTCTATGGCTACACCTTC	CASSQATDVYGYTF
NA	NA	TRBV27	TRBJ2-6	TGTGCCAGCAGTCTCGCCCGGGGGACTGGGGCCAACGTCCTGACTTTC	CASSLARGTGANVLTF
NA	NA	TRBV3-1/TRBV3-2	TRBJ2-6	TGTGCCAGCAGCCAAGATCGGAGTTTTGGGGCCAACGTCCTGACTTTC	CASSQDRSFGANVLTF
NA	NA	TRBV6-5	TRBJ2-7	TGTGCCAGCAGTTACTCGGCCAGATCCTACGAGCAGTACTTC	CASSYSARSYEQYF
NA	TRBD2	TRBV3-1/TRBV3-2	TRBJ2-3	TGTGCCAGCAGCCAAGATTTTTTGCCAGGGACTAGCGGGACGGGAGATACGCAGTATTTT	CASSQDFLPGTSGTGDTQYF
NA	TRBD1	TRBV28	TRBJ1-6	TGTGCCAGCATCCTCGGGACAGGGGGCGTAAGTTCACCCCTCCACTTT	CASILGTGGVSSPLHF
NA	NA	TRBV6-5	TRBJ1-4	TGTGCCAGTCTGGGGCCTCATAATGAAAAACTGTTTTTT	CASLGPHNEKLFF
NA	TRBD1	TRBV7-8	TRBJ2-7	TGTGCCAGCAGCCAGGGGGTCGGTACAGCCACCCTCGAGCAGTACTTC	CASSQGVGTATLEQYF
NA	NA	TRBV10-3	TRBJ1-2	TGTGCCATCAGTCAGGGCGACTATGGCTACACCTTC	CAISQGDYGYTF
NA	TRBD1	TRBV28	TRBJ1-6	TGTGCCAGCACCCCCAGACTTGGACAGGGGGCTTTTTCACCCCTCCACTTT	CASTPRLGQGAFSPLHF
NA	NA	TRBV6-6	TRBJ1-5	TGTGCCAGCAGCAACGGGGGGGCCAATCAGCCCCAGCATTTT	CASSNGGANQPQHF
NA	TRBD1	TRBV11-3	TRBJ2-1	TGTGCCAGCAGCTTTGGACAGGGGTTCAATGAGCAGTTCTTC	CASSFGQGFNEQFF